This TCR beta chain originates from a study of CD4 T cells in relation to SARS-CoV-2 and coronaviruses. Study context: ViraFEST: approximately 10-day antigen culture of PBMCs, then TCR beta CDR3 sequencing.

The CDR3 extends over 15 amino acids. Trimming pared 0 bases from V and 4 bases from J, leaving 10 bases between. Germline V gene data show CDR1 as MNHEY and CDR2 as SVGEGT. The unexposed donors gave CD4+ T cells in 2011-2018, prior to COVID-19. After roughly ten days of culture, CD4+ T cells were isolated. Unexposed-donor CD4+ T cells were probed with SARS-CoV-2 S/N and four cold-coronavirus spikes, cells permitting. A note on this clone: Its antigen is currently unknown.

The method was immunoSEQ multiplex PCR; TCRdb's version includes in-frame clones alone and lacks a portion of them. The sample includes more than 20,000 clones, 76% seen only once; the top ten take about 18%. The rearrangement links TRBV6-2 or TRBV6-3 to TRBJ2-1, with D possibly matching TRBD1 (6 bases). The receptor was isolated from a human donor in good health. Sequenced: CD4+ T cells from PBMCs, cultured in vitro. CDR3 coding DNA: TGTGCCAGCAGTTACTCGACAGGAGCATACAATGAGCAGTTCTTC. It translates to CASSYSTGAYNEQFF.